Following are 19 T cell receptor beta chains from one sample sequenced in a study of CD8 T cells in ankylosing spondylitis. TCRdb ran MiXCR on the 5' RACE reads and lists one entry per CDR3 protein. This sample has 300,000 to 350,000 distinct CDR3 sequences; roughly 15% occur once, and the top ten carry 0.9% to 1.2%. The sequencing input was blood, either unsorted or a sorted T cell fraction (not recorded which). These receptors were collected from a male donor with ankylosing spondylitis or in good health (not recorded which).

In its sample, this clonotype was seen many times. The V gene is TRBV12-3 or TRBV12-4, the J gene TRBJ1-1; TRBD1 aligns across 8 bases. V shed 3 bases and J 10 bases; nucleotides not matched to a gene: 4. The CDR3 runs 12 residues. CDR3 sequence: CASSFQQGGAFF. The CDR3 nucleotides read TGTGCCAGCAGTTTCCAACAGGGGGGAGCTTTCTTT.

Only one count was recorded for this clonotype. The chain recombines TRBV10-1 with TRBJ1-1; D is uncertain. The CDR3 has 13 amino acids. CDR1 is WNHNN, CDR2 SYGVQD, per germline (reference sequence). V gave up 11 bases and J gave up 0 bases, with 13 bases separating them. Here the CDR3 reads CAASGSMNTEAFF. The DNA for the CDR3 is TGCGCCGCCTCGGGGAGCATGAACACTGAAGCTTTCTTT.

In this sample, this clonotype turned up a few times. J is TRBJ2-3 and V is TRBV3-1, with D hard to call. V was clipped by 4 bases and J by 6 bases, with 14 bases between them. This CDR3 region has 14 residues. Germline-derived CDR1 and CDR2 are LGHDT and YNNKEL (reference sequence). The CDR3 loop is CASSPRVPTDTQYF. The CDR3 nucleotides are TGTGCCAGCAGCCCCCGGGTCCCTACTGATACGCAGTATTTT.

The chain recombines TRBV6-1 with TRBJ2-2, with 8 positions matching TRBD2. The CDR3 consists of 15 residues. Germline CDR1 reads MNHNS; CDR2 reads SASEGT. With V trimmed by 4 bases and J by 6 bases, 7 bases remained unmatched. This CDR3 reads CASSGAGGPPGELFF. The CDR3 DNA reads as TGTGCCAGCAGTGGGGCGGGGGGCCCCCCCGGGGAGCTGTTTTTT.

By frequency in the sample, this clonotype is medium-sized. The chain has TRBV4-1 and TRBJ2-1, with TRBD1 as a possible D gene (5 bases). The germline V gene encodes CDR1 MGHRA and CDR2 YSYEKL. The V end was cut by 5 bases, the J end by 5 bases, with 16 bases between. CDR3 length: 15 amino acids. The CDR3 DNA reads TGCGCCAGCAGCGCCCGACTGGGGCAGCACAATGAGCAGTTCTTC. It yields the protein CASSARLGQHNEQFF.

V gene TRBV20-1 combines with J gene TRBJ2-1; 11 bases align to TRBD2. V trimming: 1 base; J trimming: 6 bases; junction bases outside the gene matches: 5. Looked up from germline, CDR1 is DFQATT and CDR2 is SNEGSKA (reference sequence). The CDR3 loop spans 15 amino acids. CDR3 DNA sequence: TGCAGTGCTAGAGTCGGGACTAGCGGCGCCAATGAGCAGTTCTTC. The encoded protein is CSARVGTSGANEQFF.

The chain has TRBV12-3 or TRBV12-4 and TRBJ1-3; D is perhaps TRBD1 (5 bases). The CDR3 runs to 15 residues. Trimming pared 6 bases from V and 0 bases from J, leaving 12 bases between. This chain's CDR3 is CASRGDSYSGNTIYF. The CDR3 DNA reads TGTGCCAGCAGGGGAGACAGCTACTCTGGAAACACCATATATTTT.

The rearrangement joins TRBV7-2 to TRBJ2-3; 14 bases align to TRBD2. V dropped 5 bases and J dropped 4; count of bases not matched to a gene: 5. CDR1 is SGHTA and CDR2 is FQGNSA in the germline V gene. The CDR3 has 16 residues. The CDR3, as DNA: TGTGCCAGCAGCGGGACTAGCGGGAGTGGGGCAGATACGCAGTATTTT. Translating it yields CASSGTSGSGADTQYF.

The gene calls are TRBV6-7 and TRBJ2-4, with TRBD1 as a possible D gene (5 bases). TRBV6-7 is an ORF; its function is uncertain. Trimming pared 9 bases from V and 0 bases from J, leaving 9 bases between. The CDR3 covers 13 residues. In DNA form, the CDR3 reads TGTGCCAGTAGGGGCCGAGCCAAAAACATTCAGTACTTC. This translates into CASRGRAKNIQYF.

This clonotype was seen ten or more times. The V call is TRBV12-3 or TRBV12-4, the J call TRBJ1-2, with TRBD1 as a possible D gene (6 bases). The CDR3 has 14 residues. V was trimmed by 3 bases and J by 0 bases, leaving 8 bases between them. DNA of the CDR3: TGTGCCAGCAGTTTGGACAGAACTAACTATGGCTACACCTTC. Translated: CASSLDRTNYGYTF.

This clonotype showed up just a few times. The genes are TRBV12-5 and TRBJ1-1; TRBD1 agrees at 11 bases. With 6 bases clipped from V and 4 bases from J, the junction kept 7 bases outside the gene matches. The germline gives CDR1 LGHNT, CDR2 FRNRAP. CDR3 size: 15 residues. The DNA for the CDR3 is TGTGCTAGTGGGCCTGGACAGGGGGCGAGCACTGAAGCTTTCTTT. Residues: CASGPGQGASTEAFF.

The chain links TRBV5-1 to TRBJ2-3; tentative D call: TRBD1 (6 bases). CDR3 length: 15 residues. Germline V gene sequence: CDR1 SGHRS, CDR2 YFSETQ. V was clipped by 4 bases and J by 6 bases, with 18 bases between them. Here the CDR3 reads CASSEDSLGRDTQYF. In DNA form, the CDR3 reads TGCGCCAGCAGCGAGGACAGTCTCGGTAGGGATACGCAGTATTTT.

The V and J genes are TRBV7-2 and TRBJ1-1; D ambiguous. This CDR3 has 13 amino acids. V lost 6 bases, J lost 7 bases, and 15 bases lay in between. The germline gives CDR1 SGHTA, CDR2 FQGNSA. In DNA, the CDR3 is TGTGCCAGCAGACGCCCCCCATCGGGTGAAGCTTTCTTT. This encodes CASRRPPSGEAFF.

The V gene is TRBV11-2, the J gene TRBJ2-1, with TRBD2 as a possible D gene (6 bases). This CDR3 region has 13 residues. Germline CDR1 SGHAT, CDR2 FQNNGV. Trimming stripped 5 bases from V and 5 bases from J, with 10 bases between. The CDR3 protein is CASSMGGNNEQFF. In DNA form, the CDR3 reads TGTGCCAGCAGCATGGGAGGTAACAATGAGCAGTTCTTC.

The V gene is TRBV7-9, the J gene TRBJ1-2; D is possibly TRBD1 (6 bases). The germline V gene encodes CDR1 SEHNR and CDR2 FQNEAQ (reference sequence). The V gene lost 5 bases and the J gene lost 8 bases, with 18 bases spanning the gap. The CDR3 totals 14 residues. The CDR3 DNA sequence: TGTGCCAGCAGCGCGGGACATAACCCGCTGGGCTACACCTTC. Translating it yields CASSAGHNPLGYTF.

This clonotype was counted only a few times. This rearrangement joins TRBV11-2 to TRBJ2-3; 7 bases align to TRBD2. Germline V gives CDR1 SGHAT, CDR2 FQNNGV. The V gene end was trimmed by 5 bases and the J gene end by 4 bases; junction bases not matched to a gene: 12. This CDR3 has 16 residues. The CDR3: CASSPRLAVVSDTQYF. Written as DNA, the CDR3 is TGTGCCAGCAGCCCCCGACTAGCTGTGGTGTCAGATACGCAGTATTTT.

The chain combines TRBV6-4 with TRBJ1-1; D not resolved. Looked up from germline, CDR1 is MRHNA and CDR2 is SNTAGT. The CDR3 length is 15 residues. V lost 0 bases, J lost 1 base, and 9 bases lay in between. The CDR3 DNA is TGTGCCAGCAGTGACTCGGTCGGGAGGAACACTGAAGCTTTCTTT. Amino acid sequence: CASSDSVGRNTEAFF.

This clonotype was counted between two and nine times. The chain carries TRBV6-1 and TRBJ1-2; TRBD1 agrees at 7 bases. Germline CDR1 and CDR2: MNHNS and SASEGT. V dropped 5 bases and J dropped 6; count of bases not matched to a gene: 6. This CDR3 contains 13 residues. The CDR3 spells CASSPRDSHGYTF. DNA for the CDR3: TGTGCCAGCAGTCCCCGGGACAGCCATGGCTACACCTTC.

The V gene is TRBV10-3, the J gene TRBJ2-7, with TRBD2 as a possible D gene (5 bases). CDR3 size: 12 residues. V was cut by 4 bases and J by 6 bases, with 10 bases left in between. Germline-derived CDR1 and CDR2 are ENHRY and SYGVKD. Here the CDR3 reads CAISAPGGEQYF. Written as DNA, the CDR3 is TGTGCCATCAGTGCCCCCGGAGGCGAGCAGTACTTC.